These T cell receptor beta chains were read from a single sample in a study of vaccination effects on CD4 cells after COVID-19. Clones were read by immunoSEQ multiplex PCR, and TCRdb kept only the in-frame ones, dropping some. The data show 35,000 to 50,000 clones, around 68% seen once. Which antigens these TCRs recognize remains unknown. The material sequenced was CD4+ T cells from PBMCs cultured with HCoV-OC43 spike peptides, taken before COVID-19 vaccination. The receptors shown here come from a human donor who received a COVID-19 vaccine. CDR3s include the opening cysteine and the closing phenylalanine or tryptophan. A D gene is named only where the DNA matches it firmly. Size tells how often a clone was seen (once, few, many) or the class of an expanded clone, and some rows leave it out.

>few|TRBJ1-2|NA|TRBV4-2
TGTGCCAGCAGCCAACCCGGACGAGCTAACTATGGCTACACCTTC
CASSQPGRANYGYTF
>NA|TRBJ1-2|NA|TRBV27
TGTGCCAGCAGTTTAATTGGGACACGTGGCTACACCTTC
CASSLIGTRGYTF
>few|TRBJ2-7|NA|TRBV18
TGTGCCAGCTCACGGACGGGGGCGGGCTCCTACGAGCAGTACTTC
CASSRTGAGSYEQYF
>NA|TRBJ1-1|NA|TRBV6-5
TGTGCCAGCAAAGAAGGGGGCACTGAAGCTTTCTTT
CASKEGGTEAFF
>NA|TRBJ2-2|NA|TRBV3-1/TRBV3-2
TGTGCCACCCAGCCAAGGTTGTCTAGAGGGAACACCGGGGAGCTGTTTTTT
CATQPRLSRGNTGELFF
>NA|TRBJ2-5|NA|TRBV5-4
TGTGCCAGCAGCTCGGGTCTTCAAGAGACCCAGTACTTC
CASSSGLQETQYF
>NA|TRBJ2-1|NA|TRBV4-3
TGCGCCAGCAGCCATACCTCAACTGGCACCCTATTCTTC
CASSHTSTGTLFF
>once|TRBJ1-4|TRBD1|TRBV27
TGTGCCAGCACCCGGACAGGGTCCCCCCTTGGTGAAAAACTGTTTTTT
CASTRTGSPLGEKLFF
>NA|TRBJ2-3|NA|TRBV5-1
TGCGCCAGCAGCTTGGCCAGCATCGGTACCACAGATACGCAGTATTTT
CASSLASIGTTDTQYF
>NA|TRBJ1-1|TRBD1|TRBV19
TGTGCCAGTAGCCGCTTAAAAACAGGGGCACCGAACACTGAAGCTTTCTTT
CASSRLKTGAPNTEAFF
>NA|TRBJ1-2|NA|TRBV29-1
TGCAGCGTTGACAGGCCGAACCAGGGACGGGGCTACACCTTC
CSVDRPNQGRGYTF
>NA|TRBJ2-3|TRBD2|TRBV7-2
TGTGCCAGCAGCTTACGGAGGTTGGCTAGCGGGACTAGCACAGATACGCAGTATTTT
CASSLRRLASGTSTDTQYF
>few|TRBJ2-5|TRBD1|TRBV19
TGTGCCAGTAGCCGGACAGGGGTCGGAGGGGAGACCCAGTACTTC
CASSRTGVGGETQYF
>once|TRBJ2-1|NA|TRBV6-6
TGTGCCAGCAGTCCCGGCGGGTCAAACGGCAATGAGCAGTTCTTC
CASSPGGSNGNEQFF
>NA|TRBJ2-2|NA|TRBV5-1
TGCGCCAGCAGCTCCAACCCGACAGGAACGAGCGGGGAGCTGTTTTTT
CASSSNPTGTSGELFF
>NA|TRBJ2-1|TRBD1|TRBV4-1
TGCGCCAGCAGCCAAACGGGACAGGGCCCCTACAATGAGCAGTTCTTC
CASSQTGQGPYNEQFF
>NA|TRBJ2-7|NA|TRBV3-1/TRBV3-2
TGTGCCAGCAGCCAAGACCTAGCATCCGACGAGCAGTACTTC
CASSQDLASDEQYF
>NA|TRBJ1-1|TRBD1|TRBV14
TGTGCCAGCAGCCACCCTAGGGACAGCTCTAAAGCTTTCTTT
CASSHPRDSSKAFF
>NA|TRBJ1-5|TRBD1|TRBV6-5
TGTGCCAGCAGTTATAGGAGACAGGGTGGTCAGCCCCAGCATTTT
CASSYRRQGGQPQHF
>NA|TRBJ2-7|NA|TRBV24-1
TGTGCCACCAGTGACGGCTACGAGCAGTACTTC
CATSDGYEQYF
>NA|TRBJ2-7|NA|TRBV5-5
TGTGCCAGCAGCTTCGACCGCTACGAGCAGTACTTC
CASSFDRYEQYF
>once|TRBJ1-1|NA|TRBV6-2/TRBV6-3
TGTGCCAGCAGTTATAGGGGGAACACTGAAGCTTTCTTT
CASSYRGNTEAFF
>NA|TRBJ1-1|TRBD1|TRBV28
TGTGCCAGCATACCTGGGACAGTCCGGGCACTTGGCACTGAAGCTTTCTTT
CASIPGTVRALGTEAFF
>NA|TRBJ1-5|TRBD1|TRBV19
TGTGCCAGTAGTATGACAGGGGTTGGGGATCAGCCCCAGCATTTT
CASSMTGVGDQPQHF
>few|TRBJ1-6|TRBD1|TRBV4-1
TGCGCCAGCAGCCCTTGGACAGGTAATTCACCCCTCCACTTT
CASSPWTGNSPLHF
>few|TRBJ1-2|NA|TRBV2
TGTGCCAGCAGTGAAGACAGAACCTATGGCTACACCTTC
CASSEDRTYGYTF
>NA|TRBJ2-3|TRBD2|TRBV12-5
TGTGCTAGTGGTTTGGGACTAGCGGGGGGTGGAGATACGCAGTATTTT
CASGLGLAGGGDTQYF
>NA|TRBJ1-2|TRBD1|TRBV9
TGTGCCAGCAGCCTGCGGGACAGGGGCGACTATGGCTACACCTTC
CASSLRDRGDYGYTF
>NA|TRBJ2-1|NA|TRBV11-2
TGTGCCAGCAGCTTACCCAGTAACCTCAATCAGTTCTTC
CASSLPSNLNQFF
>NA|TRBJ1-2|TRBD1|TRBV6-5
TGTGCCAGCGCACGGGACAGAGCCCTCGACTATGGCTACACCTTC
CASARDRALDYGYTF
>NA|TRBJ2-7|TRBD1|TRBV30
TGTGCCTTTTTCCCGGCACGGGACAGAGACTACGAGCAGTACTTC
CAFFPARDRDYEQYF
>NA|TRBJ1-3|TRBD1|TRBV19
TGTGCCAGCAGACGGACAGGACTCGGAGACACCATATATTTT
CASRRTGLGDTIYF
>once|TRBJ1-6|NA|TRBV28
TGTGCCAGCAGTGCCTTAAGGGTGAGCTCCTATAATTCACCCCTCCACTTT
CASSALRVSSYNSPLHF
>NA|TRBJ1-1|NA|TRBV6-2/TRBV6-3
TGTGCCAGCAGCCCCGGTTTGGGCACTGAAGCTTTCTTT
CASSPGLGTEAFF
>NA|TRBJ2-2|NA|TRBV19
TGTGCCAGTAGTATAGATCGAGTGGTCGAGGGGACCGGGGAGCTGTTTTTT
CASSIDRVVEGTGELFF
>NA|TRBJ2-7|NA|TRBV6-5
TGTGCCAGCAGTCAACAGATATACTACGAGCAGTACTTC
CASSQQIYYEQYF
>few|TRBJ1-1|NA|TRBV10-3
TGTGCCACCGGACTGGGTAGCATGAACACTGAAGCTTTCTTT
CATGLGSMNTEAFF
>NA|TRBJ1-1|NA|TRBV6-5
TGTGCCAGCAGTTACTCGTGGAGCAGGGGGAACACTGAAGCTTTCTTT
CASSYSWSRGNTEAFF
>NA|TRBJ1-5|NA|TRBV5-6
TGTGCCAGCAGCTTGGTGGGGAATCAGCCCCAGCATTTT
CASSLVGNQPQHF
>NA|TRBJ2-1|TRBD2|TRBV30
TGTGCCTGGACGGTGGGTTCTAGCGGAGACAATGAGCAGTTCTTC
CAWTVGSSGDNEQFF
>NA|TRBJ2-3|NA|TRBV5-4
TGTGCCAGCAGCTTCCGAAACACAGATACGCAGTATTTT
CASSFRNTDTQYF